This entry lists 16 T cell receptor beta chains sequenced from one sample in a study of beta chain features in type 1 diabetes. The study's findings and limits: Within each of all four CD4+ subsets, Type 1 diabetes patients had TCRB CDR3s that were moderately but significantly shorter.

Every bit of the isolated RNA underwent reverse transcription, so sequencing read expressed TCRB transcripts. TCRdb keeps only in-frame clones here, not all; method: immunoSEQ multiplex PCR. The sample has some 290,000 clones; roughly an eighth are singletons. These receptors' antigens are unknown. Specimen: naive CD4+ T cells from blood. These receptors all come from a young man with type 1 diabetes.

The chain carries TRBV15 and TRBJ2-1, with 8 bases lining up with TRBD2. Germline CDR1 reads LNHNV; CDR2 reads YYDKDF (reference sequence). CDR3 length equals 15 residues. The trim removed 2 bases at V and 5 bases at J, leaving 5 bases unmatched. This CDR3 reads CATSRPGGNHNEQFF. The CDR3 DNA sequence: TGTGCCACCAGCAGACCGGGAGGGAACCACAATGAGCAGTTCTTC.

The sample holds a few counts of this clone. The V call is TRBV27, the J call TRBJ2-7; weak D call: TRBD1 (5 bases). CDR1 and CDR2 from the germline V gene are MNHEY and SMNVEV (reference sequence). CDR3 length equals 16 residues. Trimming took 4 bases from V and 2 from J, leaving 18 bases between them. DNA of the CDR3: TGTGCCAGCAGTTCACAGGTAACGGCCCTCACCTACGAGCAGTACTTC. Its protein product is CASSSQVTALTYEQYF.

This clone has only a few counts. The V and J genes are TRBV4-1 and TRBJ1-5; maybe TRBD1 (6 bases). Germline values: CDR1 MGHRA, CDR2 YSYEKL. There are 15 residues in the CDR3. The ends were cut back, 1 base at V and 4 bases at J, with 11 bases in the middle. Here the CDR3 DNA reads TGCGCCAGCAGCCAAGTTGTGACAGGTAATCAGCCCCAGCATTTT. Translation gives CASSQVVTGNQPQHF.

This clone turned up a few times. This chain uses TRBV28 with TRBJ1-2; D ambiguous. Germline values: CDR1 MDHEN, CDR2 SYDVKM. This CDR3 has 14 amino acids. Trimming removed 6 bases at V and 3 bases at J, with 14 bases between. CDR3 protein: CASSFQNTDYGYTF. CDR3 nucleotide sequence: TGTGCCAGCAGCTTCCAGAATACAGACTATGGCTACACCTTC.

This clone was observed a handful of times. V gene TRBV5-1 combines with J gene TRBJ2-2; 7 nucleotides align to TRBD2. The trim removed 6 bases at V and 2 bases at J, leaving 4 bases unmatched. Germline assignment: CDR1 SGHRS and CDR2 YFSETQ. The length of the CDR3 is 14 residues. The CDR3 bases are TGCGCCAGCACCCCGACTAGCAACACCGGGGAGCTGTTTTTT. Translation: CASTPTSNTGELFF. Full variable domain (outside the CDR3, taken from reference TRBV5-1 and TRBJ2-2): KAGVTQTPRYLIKTRGQQVTLSCSPISGHRSVSWYQQTPGQGLQFLFEYFSETQRNKGNFPGRFSGRQFSNSRSEMNVSTLELGDSALYLCASTPTSNTGELFFGEGSRLTVL.

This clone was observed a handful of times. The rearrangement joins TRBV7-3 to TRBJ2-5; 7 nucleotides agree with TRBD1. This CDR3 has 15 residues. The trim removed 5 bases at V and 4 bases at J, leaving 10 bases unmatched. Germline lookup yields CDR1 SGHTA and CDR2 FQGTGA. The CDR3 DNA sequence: TGTGCCAGCAGCCCCCAGACAGGGTTAAGAGAGACCCAGTACTTC. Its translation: CASSPQTGLRETQYF.

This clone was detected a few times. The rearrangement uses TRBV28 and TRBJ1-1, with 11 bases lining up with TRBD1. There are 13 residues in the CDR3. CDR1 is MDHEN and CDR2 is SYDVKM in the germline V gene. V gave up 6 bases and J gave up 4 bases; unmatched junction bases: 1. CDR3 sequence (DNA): TGTGCCAGCAGGGGACAGGGGGTCACTGAAGCTTTCTTT. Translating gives CASRGQGVTEAFF.

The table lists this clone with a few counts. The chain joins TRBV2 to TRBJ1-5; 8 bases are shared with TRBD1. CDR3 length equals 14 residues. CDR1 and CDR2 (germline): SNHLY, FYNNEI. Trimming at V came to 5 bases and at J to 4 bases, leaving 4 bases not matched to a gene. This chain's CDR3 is CASSLGQGNQPQHF. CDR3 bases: TGTGCCAGCAGTCTCGGACAGGGTAATCAGCCCCAGCATTTT.

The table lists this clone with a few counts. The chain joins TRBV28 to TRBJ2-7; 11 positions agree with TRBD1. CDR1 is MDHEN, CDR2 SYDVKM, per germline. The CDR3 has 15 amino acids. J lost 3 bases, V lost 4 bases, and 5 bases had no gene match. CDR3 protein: CASSSGGTGGYEQYF. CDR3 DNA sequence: TGTGCCAGCAGTTCGGGAGGGACAGGGGGCTACGAGCAGTACTTC.

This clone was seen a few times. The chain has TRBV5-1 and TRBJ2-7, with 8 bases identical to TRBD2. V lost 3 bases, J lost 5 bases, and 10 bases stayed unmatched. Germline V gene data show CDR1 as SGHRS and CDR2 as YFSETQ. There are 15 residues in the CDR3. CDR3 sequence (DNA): TGCGCCAGCAGCTACGGTCCGGGAGGGGTCAACGAGCAGTACTTC. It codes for CASSYGPGGVNEQYF. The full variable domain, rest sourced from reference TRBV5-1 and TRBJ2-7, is KAGVTQTPRYLIKTRGQQVTLSCSPISGHRSVSWYQQTPGQGLQFLFEYFSETQRNKGNFPGRFSGRQFSNSRSEMNVSTLELGDSALYLCASSYGPGGVNEQYFGPGTRLTVT.

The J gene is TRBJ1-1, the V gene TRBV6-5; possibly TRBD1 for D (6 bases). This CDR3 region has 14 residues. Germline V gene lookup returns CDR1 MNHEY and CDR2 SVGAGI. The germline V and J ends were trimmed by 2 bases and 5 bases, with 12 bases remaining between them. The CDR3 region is CASSYRGLETEAFF. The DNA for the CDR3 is TGTGCCAGCAGTTACAGGGGGTTAGAAACTGAAGCTTTCTTT.

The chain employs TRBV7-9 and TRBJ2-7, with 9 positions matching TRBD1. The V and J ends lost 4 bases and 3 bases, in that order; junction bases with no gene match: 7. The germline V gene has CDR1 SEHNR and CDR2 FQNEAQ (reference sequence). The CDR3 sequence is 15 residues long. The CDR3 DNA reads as TGTGCCAGCAGCTCATCCGGGACAGGGAGCTACGAGCAGTACTTC. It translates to CASSSSGTGSYEQYF.

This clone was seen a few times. The CDR3 is CASSFGDSYEQYF. CDR3 nucleotide sequence: TGCGCCAGCAGCTTTGGTGACAGCTACGAGCAGTACTTC. The genes are TRBV5-1 and TRBJ2-7; maybe TRBD1 (5 bases). Germline V lookup: CDR1 SGHRS, CDR2 YFSETQ. V was trimmed by 2 bases and J by 3 bases, leaving 9 bases between them. The length of the CDR3 is 13 residues.

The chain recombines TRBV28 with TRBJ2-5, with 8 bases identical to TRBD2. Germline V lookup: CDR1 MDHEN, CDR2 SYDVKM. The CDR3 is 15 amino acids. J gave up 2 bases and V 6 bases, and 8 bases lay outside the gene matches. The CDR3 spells CASSGSGTAQETQYF. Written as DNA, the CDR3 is TGTGCCAGCAGCGGTAGCGGGACCGCGCAAGAGACCCAGTACTTC.

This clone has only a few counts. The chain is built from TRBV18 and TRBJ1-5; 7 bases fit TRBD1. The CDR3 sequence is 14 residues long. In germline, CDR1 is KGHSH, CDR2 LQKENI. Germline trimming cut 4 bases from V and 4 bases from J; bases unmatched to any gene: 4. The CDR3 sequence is CASSQGTENQPQHF. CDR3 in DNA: TGTGCCAGCTCACAAGGGACAGAGAATCAGCCCCAGCATTTT. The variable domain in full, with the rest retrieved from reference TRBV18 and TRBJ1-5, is NAGVMQNPRHLVRRRGQEARLRCSPMKGHSHVYWYRQLPEEGLKFMVYLQKENIIDESGMPKERFSAEFPKEGPSILRIQQVVRGDSAAYFCASSQGTENQPQHFGDGTRLSIL.

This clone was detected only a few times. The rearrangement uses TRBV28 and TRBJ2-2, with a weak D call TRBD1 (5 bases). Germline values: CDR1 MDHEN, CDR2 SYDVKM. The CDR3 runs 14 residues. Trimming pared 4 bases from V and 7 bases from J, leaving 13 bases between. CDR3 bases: TGTGCCAGCAGTTCCCCAGGGTTCGGCGGGGAGCTGTTTTTT. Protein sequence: CASSSPGFGGELFF.